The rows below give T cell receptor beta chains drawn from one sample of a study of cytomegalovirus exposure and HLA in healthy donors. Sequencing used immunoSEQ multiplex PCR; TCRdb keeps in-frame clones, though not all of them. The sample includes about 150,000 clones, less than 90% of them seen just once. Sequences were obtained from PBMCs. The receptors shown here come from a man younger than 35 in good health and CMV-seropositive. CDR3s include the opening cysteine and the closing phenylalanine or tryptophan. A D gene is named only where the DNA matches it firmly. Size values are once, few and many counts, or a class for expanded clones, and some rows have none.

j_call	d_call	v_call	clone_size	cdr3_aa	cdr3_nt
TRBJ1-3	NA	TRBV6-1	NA	CASSQTGLSGNTIYF	TGTGCCAGCAGTCAGACAGGCCTCTCTGGAAACACCATATATTTT
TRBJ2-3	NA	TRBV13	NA	CASSGDRDSVSDTQYF	TGTGCCAGCAGCGGCGACCGGGACTCCGTCTCGGATACGCAGTATTTT
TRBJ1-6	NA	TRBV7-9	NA	CASSLARTTNYNSPLHF	TGTGCCAGCAGCTTAGCCCGGACAACCAACTATAATTCACCCCTCCACTTT
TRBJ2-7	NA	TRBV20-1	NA	CSAKDYPGQYF	TGCAGTGCTAAAGACTACCCAGGGCAGTACTTC
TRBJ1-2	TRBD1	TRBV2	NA	CASRAQGVNYGYTF	TGTGCCAGCAGGGCACAGGGGGTTAACTATGGCTACACCTTC
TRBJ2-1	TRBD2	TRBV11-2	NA	CASSPLTSGGNEQFF	TGTGCCAGCAGTCCGTTGACTAGCGGGGGAAATGAGCAGTTCTTC
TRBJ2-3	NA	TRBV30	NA	CAWSVRARDTQYF	TGTGCCTGGAGTGTAAGAGCTCGCGATACGCAGTATTTT
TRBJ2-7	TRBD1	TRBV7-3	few	CASSLQGQVPSYEQYF	TGTGCCAGCAGCCTACAAGGACAGGTACCCTCCTACGAGCAGTACTTC
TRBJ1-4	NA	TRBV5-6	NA	CASRANSREELFF	TGTGCCAGCAGGGCTAATTCACGCGAGGAACTGTTTTTT
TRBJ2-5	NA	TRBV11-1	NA	CASSSRTEETQYF	TGTGCCAGCAGCTCCCGGACAGAAGAGACCCAGTACTTC
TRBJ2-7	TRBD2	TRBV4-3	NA	CASSQAGLAGTEQYF	TGCGCCAGCAGCCAGGCCGGACTAGCGGGAACTGAGCAGTACTTC
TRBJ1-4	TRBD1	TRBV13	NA	CASSTRDRGNEKLFF	TGTGCCAGCAGCACCCGGGACAGAGGTAATGAAAAACTGTTTTTT
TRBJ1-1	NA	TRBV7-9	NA	CASSSRGELNTEAFF	TGTGCCAGCAGCTCCCGGGGAGAATTGAACACTGAAGCTTTCTTT
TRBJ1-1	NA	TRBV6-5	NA	CASSYSPGITEAFF	TGTGCCAGCAGTTACTCCCCAGGCATCACTGAAGCTTTCTTT
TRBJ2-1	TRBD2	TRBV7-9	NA	CASSRHGSGVDYNEQFF	TGTGCCAGCAGCCGACACGGTAGCGGGGTTGACTACAATGAGCAGTTCTTC
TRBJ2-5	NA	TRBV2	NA	CASSERETQYF	TGTGCCAGCAGTGAACGGGAGACCCAGTACTTC
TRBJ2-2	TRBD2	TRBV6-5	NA	CASSYASGGNTGELFF	TGTGCCAGCAGTTACGCTAGCGGAGGCAACACCGGGGAGCTGTTTTTT
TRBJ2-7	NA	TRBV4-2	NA	CASSQVSSGSKEQYF	TGTGCCAGCAGCCAAGTTTCTTCAGGGTCCAAGGAGCAGTACTTC
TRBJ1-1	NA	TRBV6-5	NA	CASSIGGMMNTEAFF	TGTGCCAGCAGTATTGGAGGGATGATGAACACTGAAGCTTTCTTT
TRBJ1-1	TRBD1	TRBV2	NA	CASRGQGVFNTEAFF	TGTGCCAGCAGGGGACAGGGGGTGTTTAACACTGAAGCTTTCTTT
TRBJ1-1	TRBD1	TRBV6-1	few	CASRTGLNTEAFF	TGTGCCAGCCGGACAGGCTTGAACACTGAAGCTTTCTTT
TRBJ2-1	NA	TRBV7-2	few	CASRVSGGGYNEQFF	TGTGCCAGCAGAGTCTCCGGGGGAGGATACAATGAGCAGTTCTTC
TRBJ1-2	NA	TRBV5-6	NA	CASSLGGAGYGYTF	TGTGCCAGCAGCTTAGGAGGGGCTGGCTATGGCTACACCTTC
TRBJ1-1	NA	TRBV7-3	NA	CASSLIPNSQGEAFF	TGTGCCAGCAGCCTTATACCCAACTCACAGGGAGAAGCTTTCTTT
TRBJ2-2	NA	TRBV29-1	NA	CSATNTGELFF	TGCAGCGCCACTAACACCGGGGAGCTGTTTTTT
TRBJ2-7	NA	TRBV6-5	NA	CASSETDSYEQYF	TGTGCCAGCAGCGAGACAGACTCCTACGAGCAGTACTTC
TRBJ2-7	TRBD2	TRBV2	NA	CASSEPGLAAHEQYF	TGTGCCAGCAGCGAACCGGGACTAGCGGCCCACGAGCAGTACTTC
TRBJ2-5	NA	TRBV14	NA	CASSHGGNGETQYF	TGTGCCAGCAGCCACGGGGGTAACGGAGAGACCCAGTACTTC
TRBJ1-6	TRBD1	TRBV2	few	CASSEDYRGINSPLHF	TGTGCCAGCAGTGAAGATTACAGGGGAATAAATTCACCCCTCCACTTT
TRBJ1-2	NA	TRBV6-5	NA	CASSYSTQDYGYTF	TGTGCCAGCAGTTACTCGACCCAGGACTATGGCTACACCTTC
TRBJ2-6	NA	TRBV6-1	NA	CASSERRPGANVLTF	TGTGCCAGCAGTGAACGTCGTCCTGGGGCCAACGTCCTGACTTTC
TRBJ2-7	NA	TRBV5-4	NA	CASSLRGIYEQYF	TGTGCCAGCAGCTTGCGGGGAATCTACGAGCAGTACTTC
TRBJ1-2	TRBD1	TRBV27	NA	CASSLTPQGAEGYTF	TGTGCCAGCAGTTTAACCCCGCAGGGGGCGGAGGGCTACACCTTC
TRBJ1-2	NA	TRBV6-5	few	CASTEGVWGYGYTF	TGTGCCAGCACCGAGGGGGTGTGGGGCTATGGCTACACCTTC
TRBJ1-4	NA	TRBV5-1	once	CASTGGHNEKLFF	TGCGCCAGCACCGGGGGGCATAATGAAAAACTGTTTTTT
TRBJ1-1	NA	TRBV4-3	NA	CASSQGTREREAFF	TGCGCCAGCAGCCAAGGGACAAGGGAAAGGGAAGCTTTCTTT
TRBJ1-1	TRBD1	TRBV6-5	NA	CASTYNSGQPREAFF	TGTGCCAGCACCTATAACTCGGGACAGCCCCGTGAAGCTTTCTTT
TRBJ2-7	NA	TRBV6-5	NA	CASSYERRGYEQYF	TGTGCCAGCAGTTACGAACGGCGGGGTTACGAGCAGTACTTC
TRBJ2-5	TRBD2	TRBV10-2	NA	CASIPSGGAGETQYF	TGCGCCAGCATACCCAGCGGGGGGGCCGGGGAGACCCAGTACTTC
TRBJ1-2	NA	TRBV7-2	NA	CASSFAEGGPHNGYTF	TGTGCCAGCAGCTTTGCGGAGGGGGGGCCCCACAATGGCTACACCTTC
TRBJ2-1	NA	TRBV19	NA	CASSIALVGEQFF	TGTGCCAGTAGTATAGCCCTAGTAGGCGAGCAGTTCTTC
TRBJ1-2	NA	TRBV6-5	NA	CASRVPWGGGGYTF	TGTGCCAGCAGGGTCCCCTGGGGGGGCGGAGGCTACACCTTC
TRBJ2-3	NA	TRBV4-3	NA	CASSQDWASTDTQYF	TGCGCCAGCAGCCAAGATTGGGCTAGCACAGATACGCAGTATTTT
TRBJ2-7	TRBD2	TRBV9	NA	CASSPQTSGGTYEQYF	TGTGCCAGCAGCCCTCAGACTAGCGGAGGAACCTACGAGCAGTACTTC
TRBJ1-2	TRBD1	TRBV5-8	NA	CASSDPGGAYGYTF	TGTGCCAGCAGCGATCCAGGGGGCGCCTATGGCTACACCTTC
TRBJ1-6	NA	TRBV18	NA	CASSPGEANSPLHF	TGTGCCAGCTCACCGGGGGAGGCGAATTCACCCCTCCACTTT
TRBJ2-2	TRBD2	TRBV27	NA	CASNRIGGASTGELFF	TGTGCCAGCAATCGGATCGGGGGGGCGAGCACCGGGGAGCTGTTTTTT
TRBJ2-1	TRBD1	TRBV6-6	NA	CASKGRGRGNEQFF	TGTGCCAGCAAGGGCAGGGGGCGCGGGAATGAGCAGTTCTTC
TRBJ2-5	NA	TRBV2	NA	CASSPPSHAQYF	TGTGCCAGCAGTCCGCCGAGCCATGCCCAGTACTTC
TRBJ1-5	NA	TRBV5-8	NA	CASSHEYRDQPQHF	TGTGCCAGCAGCCATGAGTACAGGGATCAGCCCCAGCATTTT
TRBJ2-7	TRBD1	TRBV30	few	CAGDRVGYEQYF	TGTGCCGGAGACAGGGTCGGGTACGAGCAGTACTTC
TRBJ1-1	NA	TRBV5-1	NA	CASSLGVNTEAFF	TGCGCCAGCAGCCTAGGGGTGAACACTGAAGCTTTCTTT
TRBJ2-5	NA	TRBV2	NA	CASSLQETQYF	TGTGCCAGCAGTTTACAAGAGACCCAGTACTTC